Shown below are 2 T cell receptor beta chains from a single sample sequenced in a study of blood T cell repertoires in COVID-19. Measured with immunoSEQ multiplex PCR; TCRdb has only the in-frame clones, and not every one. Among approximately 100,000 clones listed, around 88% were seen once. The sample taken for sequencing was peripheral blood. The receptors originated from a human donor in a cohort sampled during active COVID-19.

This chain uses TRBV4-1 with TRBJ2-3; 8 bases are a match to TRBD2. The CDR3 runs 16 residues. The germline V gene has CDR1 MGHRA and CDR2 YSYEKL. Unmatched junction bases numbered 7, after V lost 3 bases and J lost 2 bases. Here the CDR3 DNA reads TGCGCCAGCAGCCACCCACTAGCGGCGTCCACAGATACGCAGTATTTT. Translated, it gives CASSHPLAASTDTQYF.

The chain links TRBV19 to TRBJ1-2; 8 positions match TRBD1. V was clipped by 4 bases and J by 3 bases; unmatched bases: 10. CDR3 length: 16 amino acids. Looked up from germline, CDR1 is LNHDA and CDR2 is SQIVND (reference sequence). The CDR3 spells CASSKVGQGADYGYTF. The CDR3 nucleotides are TGTGCCAGTAGTAAGGTCGGGCAGGGGGCAGACTATGGCTACACCTTC.